The 7 T cell receptor beta chains listed next were all sequenced from one sample in a study of blood T cell repertoires in COVID-19. Data came from immunoSEQ multiplex PCR; TCRdb stores just in-frame clones and leaves some out. This table holds over 45,000 clones, roughly 87% found once. The sample was peripheral blood. The receptor source for this set is an elderly man in a cohort sampled during active COVID-19.

This clone appeared a few times. In the same sample, other DNA sequences code for this CDR3. CDR3 residues: CASSFEGNQPQHF. The CDR3 nucleotides read TGCGCCAGCAGCTTCGAGGGCAATCAGCCCCAGCATTTT. The chain uses TRBV5-1 and TRBJ1-5; D gene uncertain. CDR3 size: 13 residues. Trimming stripped 2 bases from V and 2 bases from J, with 5 bases between. Germline-derived CDR1 and CDR2 are SGHRS and YFSETQ.

CDR3 nucleotide sequence: TGTGCCACCAGTGAGTGGGGGGACCAGCCCCAGCATTTT. Amino acid sequence: CATSEWGDQPQHF. J is TRBJ1-5 and V is TRBV24-1; TRBD1 is a possible D gene (5 bases). Germline V gene data show CDR1 as KGHDR and CDR2 as SFDVKD. Between the trimmed V and J ends, which lost 4 bases and 7 bases, there was a span of 10 bases. The CDR3 totals 13 residues.

The chain uses TRBV30 and TRBJ1-6, with a possible D match to TRBD1 (6 bases). The CDR3 has 15 amino acids. V was shortened by 4 bases and J by 12 bases, with 22 bases between the two germline ends. Germline V gene data show CDR1 as GTSNPN and CDR2 as SVGIG (reference sequence). The CDR3 sequence: CAWNPPGQPSRPLHF. The CDR3 DNA reads as TGTGCCTGGAACCCTCCTGGACAGCCGTCGAGACCCCTCCACTTT.

The gene calls are TRBV7-9 and TRBJ1-5; TRBD1 matches 9 bases. This CDR3 contains 16 residues. J was trimmed by 4 bases and V by 5 bases; bases with no gene match: 9. Germline CDR1 SEHNR, CDR2 FQNEAQ (reference sequence). The CDR3 is CASSPGQGLQNQPQHF. For the CDR3, the DNA is TGTGCCAGCAGCCCTGGACAGGGGCTACAGAATCAGCCCCAGCATTTT.

This chain links TRBV28 with TRBJ1-5; the match to TRBD1 covers 9 bases. The CDR3 has 14 residues. The germline gives CDR1 MDHEN, CDR2 SYDVKM. J lost 6 bases, V lost 4 bases, and 4 bases had no gene match. The DNA of the CDR3 is TGTGCCAGCAGTTCGGGACAGGGTGGTCAGCCCCAGCATTTT. The encoded protein is CASSSGQGGQPQHF.

V gene TRBV4-2 combines with J gene TRBJ2-6; 8 positions match TRBD1. Germline V CDR1 and CDR2: LGHNA, YNFKEQ. The CDR3 runs 18 residues. Trimming removed 4 bases from V and 1 base from J; junction bases left unmatched: 9. The CDR3 coding sequence is TGTGCCAGCAGCCCCAGGAGGACAGGGCGTTCTGGGGCCAACGTCCTGACTTTC. This translates into CASSPRRTGRSGANVLTF.

V is TRBV28 and J is TRBJ1-2; D possibly corresponds to TRBD1 (5 bases). The V end lost 2 bases, the J end lost 2 bases, and 12 bases lay between the germline ends. The CDR3 has 15 amino acids. Germline CDR1 and CDR2: MDHEN and SYDVKM. CDR3 amino acids: CASSLRGSTNYGYTF. CDR3 coding DNA: TGTGCCAGCAGTTTAAGGGGCAGTACCAACTATGGCTACACCTTC.